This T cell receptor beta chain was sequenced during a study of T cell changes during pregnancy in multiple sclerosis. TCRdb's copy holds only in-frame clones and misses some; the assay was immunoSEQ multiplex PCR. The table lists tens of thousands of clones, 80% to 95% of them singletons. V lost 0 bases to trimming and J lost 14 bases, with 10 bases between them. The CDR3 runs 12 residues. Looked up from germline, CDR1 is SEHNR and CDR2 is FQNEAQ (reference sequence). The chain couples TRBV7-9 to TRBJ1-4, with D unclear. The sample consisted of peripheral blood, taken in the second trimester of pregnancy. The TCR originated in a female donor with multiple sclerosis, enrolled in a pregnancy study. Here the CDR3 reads CASSLASGGLFF. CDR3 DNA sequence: TGTGCCAGCAGCTTAGCTTCCGGCGGCCTGTTTTTT.